This passage covers 21 T cell receptor beta chains from one sample sequenced in a study of blood T cell repertoires in COVID-19. The method was immunoSEQ multiplex PCR; TCRdb's version includes in-frame clones alone and lacks a portion of them. The sample yields 100,000 to 150,000 clones, 60% to 85% seen once. Specimen: peripheral blood. The receptors derive from a human donor with acute or convalescent COVID-19. The donor label of this sample is uncertain.

The V gene is TRBV28, the J gene TRBJ1-1, with D unresolved. The CDR3 is made up of 13 amino acids. Germline CDR1 is MDHEN and CDR2 is SYDVKM. The V and J ends lost 7 bases and 0 bases respectively, with 9 bases between them. The CDR3 DNA sequence: TGTGCCAGCATCCTGAACATGAACACTGAAGCTTTCTTT. Translated: CASILNMNTEAFF. The complete variable domain, with remaining parts taken from reference TRBV28 and TRBJ1-1, reads DVKVTQSSRYLVKRTGEKVFLECVQDMDHENMFWYRQDPGLGLRLIYFSYDVKMKEKGDIPEGYSVSREKKERFSLILESASTNQTSMYLCASILNMNTEAFFGQGTRLTVV.

This clone was seen ten or more times. V usage is TRBV19 and J usage is TRBJ2-4; D is unclear. Germline V gives CDR1 LNHDA, CDR2 SQIVND (reference sequence). The V gene lost 0 bases and the J gene lost 8 bases, with 17 bases spanning the gap. This CDR3 is built from 16 residues. This chain's CDR3 is CASSIEDVPGLDIQYF. Written as DNA, the CDR3 is TGTGCCAGTAGTATAGAAGACGTTCCCGGGTTGGACATTCAGTACTTC.

V usage is TRBV11-2 and J usage is TRBJ2-1; 8 nucleotides agree with TRBD2. Germline CDR1 reads SGHAT; CDR2 reads FQNNGV. V trimming: 3 bases; J trimming: 8 bases; junction bases outside the gene matches: 9. The CDR3 runs 15 residues. The CDR3 sequence: CASSFLPGGAYEQFF. CDR3 nucleotide sequence: TGTGCCAGCAGCTTTCTACCCGGGGGGGCCTATGAGCAGTTCTTC.

The CDR3 here is CASSPFGERGTDTQYF. In nucleotides, the CDR3 is TGTGCCAGTAGTCCTTTTGGGGAGAGAGGCACAGATACGCAGTATTTT. The gene calls are TRBV19 and TRBJ2-3; a weak D match, TRBD2 (5 bases). CDR1 and CDR2 (germline): LNHDA, SQIVND (reference sequence). Trimming cost V 5 bases and J 1 base, with 16 bases left between them. The CDR3 is 16 amino acids.

A word on this clone: This may be a read error, as it is one base from a much larger clone. This chain links TRBV4-1 with TRBJ1-6; no reliable D call. The CDR3 totals 15 residues. From germline, CDR1 is MGHRA and CDR2 YSYEKL. The CDR3 DNA reads as TGCACCAGCAGCCAAGAAGGAGGAAGAGGTTCACCCCTCCACTTT. Residues: CTSSQEGGRGSPLHF.

The V call is TRBV5-5, the J call TRBJ2-3, with 10 bases fitting TRBD1. The CDR3 covers 17 residues. In germline, CDR1 is SGHKS, CDR2 YYEKEE (reference sequence). Trimming at V came to 5 bases and at J to 2 bases, leaving 11 bases not matched to a gene. This CDR3 is CASRFRGQGPSTDTQYF. For the CDR3, the DNA is TGTGCCAGCAGATTCAGGGGACAGGGGCCCTCCACAGATACGCAGTATTTT.

V gene TRBV6-6 combines with J gene TRBJ1-1; 11 bases match TRBD1. Germline CDR1 and CDR2: MNHNY and SVGAGI (reference sequence). With 5 bases clipped from V and 0 bases from J, the junction kept 8 bases outside the gene matches. This CDR3 has 17 amino acids. CDR3 in DNA: TGTGCCAGCAGTCCTAGGGACAGGGGGAATGTGAACACTGAAGCTTTCTTT. Translation: CASSPRDRGNVNTEAFF.

The chain has TRBV6-5 and TRBJ2-7, with D possibly being TRBD2 (6 bases). From germline, CDR1 is MNHEY and CDR2 SVGAGI. Trimming removed 2 bases at V and 0 bases at J, with 8 bases between. This CDR3 contains 14 residues. The CDR3 nucleotides are TGTGCCAGCAGTTACGTCGGGGGCTCCTACGAGCAGTACTTC. Translation gives CASSYVGGSYEQYF.

The V call is TRBV7-2, the J call TRBJ2-1; possible D gene TRBD2, 5 bases. Germline CDR1 is SGHTA and CDR2 is FQGNSA. V lost 4 bases and J 5 bases, leaving 9 bases between the germline ends. The CDR3 is 13 residues long. CDR3 DNA: TGTGCCAGCAGCTCCACTAGAGACAATGAGCAGTTCTTC. It encodes CASSSTRDNEQFF.

The V call is TRBV2, the J call TRBJ2-6; TRBD1 matches 7 bases. With V trimmed by 5 bases and J by 2 bases, 6 bases remained unmatched. CDR1 SNHLY and CDR2 FYNNEI come from the germline V gene. The CDR3 extends over 16 amino acids. DNA of the CDR3: TGTGCCAGCAGTAACGGGCAGGGGGCTGGGGCCAACGTCCTGACTTTC. Its translation is CASSNGQGAGANVLTF.

This rearrangement joins TRBV28 to TRBJ1-4; perhaps TRBD1 as D (6 bases). Germline CDR1 reads MDHEN; CDR2 reads SYDVKM. There are 14 residues in the CDR3. V gave up 4 bases and J gave up 0 bases, with 6 bases separating them. CDR3 DNA sequence: TGTGCCAGCAGTTCAGGGGCAACTAATGAAAAACTGTTTTTT. Encoded protein: CASSSGATNEKLFF. The full variable domain, completed using reference TRBV28 and TRBJ1-4, is DVKVTQSSRYLVKRTGEKVFLECVQDMDHENMFWYRQDPGLGLRLIYFSYDVKMKEKGDIPEGYSVSREKKERFSLILESASTNQTSMYLCASSSGATNEKLFFGSGTQLSVL.

The V gene is TRBV10-2, the J gene TRBJ1-3, with D hard to call. There are 15 residues in the CDR3. Trimming pared 11 bases from V and 0 bases from J, leaving 17 bases between. CDR1 and CDR2 (germline): WSHSY, SAAADI. CDR3 sequence: CASQGGLRSGNTIYF. Written as DNA, the CDR3 is TGCGCCTCCCAAGGAGGCCTCCGCTCTGGAAACACCATATATTTT.

The chain recombines TRBV29-1 with TRBJ1-1; D may be TRBD1 (5 bases). The CDR3 has 11 residues. Trimming left V 6 bases short and J 9 bases short, with 14 bases between. Germline loops: CDR1 SQVTM, CDR2 ANQGSEA. The DNA of the CDR3 is TGCAGCGTGGGCGGTCTGGGGCAAGCTTTCTTT. Protein: CSVGGLGQAFF.

This clone was picked up a small number of times. V is TRBV28 and J is TRBJ1-3, with D possibly TRBD1 on 6 matching bases. Germline V gene data show CDR1 as MDHEN and CDR2 as SYDVKM. CDR3 length equals 14 residues. Trimming took off 3 bases at V and 4 bases at J, with 10 bases between the two ends. The CDR3 region has the DNA TGTGCCAGCAGTTTCCCGGGACAAGGAAACACCATATATTTT. Amino acids: CASSFPGQGNTIYF.

This clone has ten or more counts. This rearrangement joins TRBV2 to TRBJ2-5; 7 bases line up with TRBD1. CDR3 length: 11 amino acids. CDR1 SNHLY and CDR2 FYNNEI come from the germline V gene. J was trimmed by 1 base and V by 11 bases; bases with no gene match: 1. CDR3 in amino acids: CAGTAQETQYF. The CDR3 nucleotides read TGTGCCGGGACAGCCCAAGAGACCCAGTACTTC.

The chain uses TRBV6-5 and TRBJ2-3; 10 nucleotides line up with TRBD2. V gave up 7 bases and J gave up 5 bases; unmatched junction bases: 9. Germline V CDR1 and CDR2: MNHEY, SVGAGI. The CDR3 has 15 residues. DNA of the CDR3: TGTGCCAGCACCCAGCGGGGGGGCCTCAGAGATACGCAGTATTTT. Protein: CASTQRGGLRDTQYF.

This rearrangement joins TRBV30 to TRBJ2-7; perhaps TRBD2 as D (5 bases). Trimming removed 4 bases at V and 2 bases at J, with 15 bases between. Germline CDR1 GTSNPN, CDR2 SVGIG (reference sequence). CDR3 length equals 14 residues. The DNA for the CDR3 is TGTGCCTGGAAGTACGGAGCGGCCGCCTACGAGCAGTACTTC. This sequence encodes CAWKYGAAAYEQYF.

The chain couples TRBV30 to TRBJ1-2, with 7 bases fitting TRBD1. Unmatched junction bases numbered 10, after V lost 7 bases and J lost 5 bases. The CDR3 extends over 13 amino acids. Germline V gene lookup returns CDR1 GTSNPN and CDR2 SVGIG (reference sequence). The CDR3 is CALEGAQDYGYTF. CDR3 bases: TGTGCCTTGGAGGGGGCGCAGGATTATGGCTACACCTTC. The entire variable domain, with the rest obtained from reference TRBV30 and TRBJ1-2, is as follows: SQTIHQWPATLVQPVGSPLSLECTVEGTSNPNLYWYRQAAGRGLQLLFYSVGIGQISSEVPQNLSASRPQDRQFILSSKKLLLSDSGFYLCALEGAQDYGYTFGSGTRLTVV.

CDR3 sequence: CASSQSRQGLLSGNTIYF. The CDR3 bases are TGCGCCAGCAGCCAATCGAGACAGGGTCTCCTCTCTGGAAACACCATATATTTT. The chain combines TRBV4-1 with TRBJ1-3; 7 bases align to TRBD1. V lost 2 bases and J lost 0; bases outside the gene matches: 10. Germline lookup yields CDR1 MGHRA and CDR2 YSYEKL. The CDR3 has 18 amino acids.

The V gene is TRBV2, the J gene TRBJ1-2, with 10 bases matching TRBD1. Per germline, CDR1 SNHLY and CDR2 FYNNEI. V gave up 5 bases and J gave up 2 bases; unmatched junction bases: 2. The CDR3 loop spans 14 amino acids. The CDR3 protein is CASSPDRGNYGYTF. The DNA of the CDR3 is TGTGCCAGCAGTCCGGACAGGGGGAACTATGGCTACACCTTC. The complete variable domain, with remaining parts taken from reference TRBV2 and TRBJ1-2, reads EPEVTQTPSHQVTQMGQEVILRCVPISNHLYFYWYRQILGQKVEFLVSFYNNEISEKSEIFDDQFSVERPDGSNFTLKIRSTKLEDSAMYFCASSPDRGNYGYTFGSGTRLTVV.

CDR3 amino acids: CASSPRGGRYEQYF. Here the CDR3 DNA reads TGTGCCAGTAGTCCCCGGGGGGGCCGCTACGAGCAGTACTTC. The chain joins TRBV19 to TRBJ2-7; 8 nucleotides align to TRBD2. The CDR3 loop spans 14 amino acids. V shed 5 bases, J shed 3 bases, and the junction held 6 bases outside the gene matches. Germline V CDR1 and CDR2: LNHDA, SQIVND (reference sequence).